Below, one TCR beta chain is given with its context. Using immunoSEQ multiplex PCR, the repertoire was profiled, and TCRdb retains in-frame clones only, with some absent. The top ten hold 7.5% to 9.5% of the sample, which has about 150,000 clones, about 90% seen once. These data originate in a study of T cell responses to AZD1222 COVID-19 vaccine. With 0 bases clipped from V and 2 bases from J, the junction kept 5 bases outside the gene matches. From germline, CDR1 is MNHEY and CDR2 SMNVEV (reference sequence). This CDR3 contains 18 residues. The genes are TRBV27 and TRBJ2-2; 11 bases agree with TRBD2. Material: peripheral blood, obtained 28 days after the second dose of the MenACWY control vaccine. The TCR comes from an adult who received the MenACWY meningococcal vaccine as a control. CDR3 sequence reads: CASSLSVLAGGNTGELFF. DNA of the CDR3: TGTGCCAGCAGTTTATCGGTTCTAGCGGGAGGAAACACCGGGGAGCTGTTTTTT.